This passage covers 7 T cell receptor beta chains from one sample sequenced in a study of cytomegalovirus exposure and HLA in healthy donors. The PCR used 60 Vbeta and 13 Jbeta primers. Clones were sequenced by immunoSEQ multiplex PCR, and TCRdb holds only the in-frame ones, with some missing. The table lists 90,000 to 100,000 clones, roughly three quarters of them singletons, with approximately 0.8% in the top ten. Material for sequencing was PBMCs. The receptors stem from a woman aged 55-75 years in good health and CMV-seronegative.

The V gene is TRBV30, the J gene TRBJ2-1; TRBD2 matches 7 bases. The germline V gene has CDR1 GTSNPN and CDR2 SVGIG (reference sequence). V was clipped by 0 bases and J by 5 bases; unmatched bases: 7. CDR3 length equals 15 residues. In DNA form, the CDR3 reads TGTGCCTGGAGTGTACTGACTAGCCTTGACAATGAGCAGTTCTTC. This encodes CAWSVLTSLDNEQFF.

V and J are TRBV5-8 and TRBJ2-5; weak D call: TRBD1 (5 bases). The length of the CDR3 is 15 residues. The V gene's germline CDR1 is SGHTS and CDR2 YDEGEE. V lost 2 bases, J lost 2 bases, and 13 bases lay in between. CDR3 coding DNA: TGTGCCAGCAGCTTTCTGGGGCAGGATCAAGAGACCCAGTACTTC. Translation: CASSFLGQDQETQYF.

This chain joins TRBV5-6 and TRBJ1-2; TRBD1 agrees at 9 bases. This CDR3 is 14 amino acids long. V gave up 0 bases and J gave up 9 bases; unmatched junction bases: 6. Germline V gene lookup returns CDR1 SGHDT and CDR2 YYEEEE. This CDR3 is CASSLDGTGRSYTF. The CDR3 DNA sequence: TGTGCCAGCAGCTTGGACGGGACAGGGCGAAGCTACACCTTC.

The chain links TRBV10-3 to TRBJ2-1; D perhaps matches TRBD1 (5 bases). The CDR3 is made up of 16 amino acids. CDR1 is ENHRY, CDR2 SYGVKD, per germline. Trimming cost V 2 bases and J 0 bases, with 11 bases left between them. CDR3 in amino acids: CAISEETASSYNEQFF. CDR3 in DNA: TGTGCCATCAGTGAGGAGACAGCGAGCTCCTACAATGAGCAGTTCTTC.

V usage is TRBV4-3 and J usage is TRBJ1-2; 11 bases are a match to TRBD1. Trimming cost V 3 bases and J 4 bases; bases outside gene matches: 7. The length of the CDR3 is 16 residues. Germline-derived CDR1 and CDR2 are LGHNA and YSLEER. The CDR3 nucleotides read TGCGCCAGCAGCCAGGCCGGGACAGGGGGTAGCTATGGCTACACCTTC. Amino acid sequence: CASSQAGTGGSYGYTF.

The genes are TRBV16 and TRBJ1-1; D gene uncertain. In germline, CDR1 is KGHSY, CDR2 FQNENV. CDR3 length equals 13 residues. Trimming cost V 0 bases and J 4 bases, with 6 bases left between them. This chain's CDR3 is CASSQSPVTEAFF. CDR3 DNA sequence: TGTGCCAGCAGCCAATCCCCAGTCACTGAAGCTTTCTTT.

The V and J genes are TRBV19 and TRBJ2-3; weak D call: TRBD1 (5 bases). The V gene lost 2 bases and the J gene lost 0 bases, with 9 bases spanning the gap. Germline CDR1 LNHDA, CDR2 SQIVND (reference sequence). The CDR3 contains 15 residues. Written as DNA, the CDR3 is TGTGCCAGTAGTATATCAGGGTTAAGCACAGATACGCAGTATTTT. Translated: CASSISGLSTDTQYF.